The subject of this entry is one T cell receptor beta chain. TCRdb's table, derived via immunoSEQ multiplex PCR, lists solely in-frame clones and lacks some. The sample shows 89,000 or so clones, 93% of them seen only once. The data are from a study of cytomegalovirus exposure and HLA in healthy donors. Germline lookup yields CDR1 MNHEY and CDR2 SMNVEV (reference sequence). The length of the CDR3 is 20 residues. J was trimmed by 2 bases and V by 5 bases; bases with no gene match: 17. The chain uses TRBV27 and TRBJ2-7, with 14 bases fitting TRBD2. The receptor comes from a woman aged 30 to 39 in good health and CMV-seropositive. Specimen: PBMCs. CDR3 in amino acids: CASSHWLGGLAGAGAYEQYF. The DNA for the CDR3 is TGTGCCAGCAGTCATTGGCTCGGGGGACTAGCGGGAGCTGGCGCCTACGAGCAGTACTTC.